Included here is one T cell receptor (beta chain) sequence, with context. This entry comes from a study of blood T cell repertoires in COVID-19. Profiled with immunoSEQ multiplex PCR; TCRdb holds only in-frame clones, not every one. The sample lists about 200,000 clones, 86% occurring once. CDR3 length: 14 amino acids. Looked up from germline, CDR1 is SNHLY and CDR2 is FYNNEI. Trimming cost V 7 bases and J 2 bases, with 13 bases left between them. This chain links TRBV2 with TRBJ2-3; the D gene is possibly TRBD1 (6 bases). This TCR came from an elderly man with acute or convalescent COVID-19. Source material: peripheral blood. DNA for the CDR3: TGTGCCAGCACCCGAGCAGGGGCCACAGATACGCAGTATTTT. This codes for CASTRAGATDTQYF.